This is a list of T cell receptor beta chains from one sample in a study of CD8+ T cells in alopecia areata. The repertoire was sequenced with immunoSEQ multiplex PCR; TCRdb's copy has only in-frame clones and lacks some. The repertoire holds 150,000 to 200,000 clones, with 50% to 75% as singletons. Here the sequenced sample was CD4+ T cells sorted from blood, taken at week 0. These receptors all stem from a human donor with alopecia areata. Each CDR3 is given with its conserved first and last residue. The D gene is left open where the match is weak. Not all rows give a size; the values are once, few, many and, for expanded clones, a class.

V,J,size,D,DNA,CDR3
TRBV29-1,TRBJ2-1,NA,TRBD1,TGCAGCGGGGACAGAGGCTCCTACAATGAGCAGTTCTTC,CSGDRGSYNEQFF
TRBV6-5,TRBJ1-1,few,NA,TGTGCCAGCAGTGTGGATCAGGGCCGGGGAGCTTTCTTT,CASSVDQGRGAFF
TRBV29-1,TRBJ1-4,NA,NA,TGCAGCGCCACGGGGGACAATGAAAAACTGTTTTTT,CSATGDNEKLFF
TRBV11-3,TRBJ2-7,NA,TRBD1,TGTGCCAGCAGCACGTACAGGGGCTACGAGCAGTACTTC,CASSTYRGYEQYF
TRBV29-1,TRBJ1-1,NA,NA,TGCAGCGTTGAGATGAGACAGGCGACTGAAGCTTTCTTT,CSVEMRQATEAFF
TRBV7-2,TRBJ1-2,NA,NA,TGTGCCAGCAGCTTAACGCCAGACCCCTATGGCTACACCTTC,CASSLTPDPYGYTF
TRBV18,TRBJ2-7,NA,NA,TGTGCCAGCTCACCCCGACTAGAGCGCGAGCAGTACTTC,CASSPRLEREQYF
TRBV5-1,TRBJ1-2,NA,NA,TGCGCCAGTAGCTTGCAGGATACGGACGGCTACACCTTC,CASSLQDTDGYTF
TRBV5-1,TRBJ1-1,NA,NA,TGCGCCAGCAGTTCAATGCGGAACACTGAAGCTTTCTTT,CASSSMRNTEAFF
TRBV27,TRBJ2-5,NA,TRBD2,TGTGCCAGCAGTCCCCCATCGCGGGGGGGCCGAGAGACCCAGTACTTC,CASSPPSRGGRETQYF
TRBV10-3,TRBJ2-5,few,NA,TGTGCCATCAGAACTAGTGCCCTTCAAGAGACCCAGTACTTC,CAIRTSALQETQYF
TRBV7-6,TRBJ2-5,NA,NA,TGTGCCAGCAGCTTAAGACGCGCTACTCAAGAGACCCAGTACTTC,CASSLRRATQETQYF
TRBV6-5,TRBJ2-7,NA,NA,TGTGCCAGCAGATTACAGGGCCGCCAGTACTTC,CASRLQGRQYF
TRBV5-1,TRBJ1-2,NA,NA,TGCGCCAGCAGCTCCATTACCGCGACGGCTAACTATGGCTACACCTTC,CASSSITATANYGYTF
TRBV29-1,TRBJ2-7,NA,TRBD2,TGCAGCGTTGTACCATCCGCGGGACTAGCGACGACCTACGAGCAGTACTTC,CSVVPSAGLATTYEQYF
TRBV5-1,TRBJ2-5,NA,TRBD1,TGCGCCAGCAGCCTCCGCGGGACAGGGGGACAACAAGAGACCCAGTACTTC,CASSLRGTGGQQETQYF
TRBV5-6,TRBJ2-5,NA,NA,TGTGCCAGCAGCTACGGGGCAGGTAGTGAGACCCAGTACTTC,CASSYGAGSETQYF
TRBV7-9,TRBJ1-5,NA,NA,TGTGCCAGCAGCCCTGGCCGGGGGGCCCGCAATCAGCCCCAGCATTTT,CASSPGRGARNQPQHF
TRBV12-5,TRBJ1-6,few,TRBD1,TGTGCTAGTGGTTTGATGACAGGGCAGAATTCACCCCTCCACTTT,CASGLMTGQNSPLHF
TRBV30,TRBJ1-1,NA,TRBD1,TGTGCCTGGCGGACAGGGGGCACAGTGAACACTGAAGCTTTCTTT,CAWRTGGTVNTEAFF
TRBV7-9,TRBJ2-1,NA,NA,TGTGCCAGCAGCTCCCTCCCAGGGGCGCAGTTCTTC,CASSSLPGAQFF
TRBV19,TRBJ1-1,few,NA,TGTGCCAGTAGTCCCCGGTTGGACACTGAAGCTTTCTTT,CASSPRLDTEAFF
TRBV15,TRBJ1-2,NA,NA,TGTGCCACCAGCAGAGAGGGCGGAACCTATGGCTACACCTTC,CATSREGGTYGYTF
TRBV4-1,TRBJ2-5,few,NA,TGCGCCAGCAGCCAAGGGCAGACCCAAGAGACCCAGTACTTC,CASSQGQTQETQYF
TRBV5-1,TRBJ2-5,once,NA,TGCGCCAGCAGCTTGGAGGGCAGAGAAGAGACCCAGTACTTC,CASSLEGREETQYF
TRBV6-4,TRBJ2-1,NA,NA,TGTGCCAGCAGGAAAAATGCTATGACTGAGCAGTTCTTC,CASRKNAMTEQFF
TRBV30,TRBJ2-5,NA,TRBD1,TGTGCCTGGAGTGAAGGGACAGCAGAGACCCAGTACTTC,CAWSEGTAETQYF
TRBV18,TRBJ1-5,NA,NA,TGTGCCAGCTCACCATCGGGGGATCAGCCCCAGCATTTT,CASSPSGDQPQHF
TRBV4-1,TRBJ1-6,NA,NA,TGCGCCAGCAGCCAAGATCAGTGGGGCTCCTATAATTCACCCCTCCACTTT,CASSQDQWGSYNSPLHF
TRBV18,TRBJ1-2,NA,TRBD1,TGTGCCAGCTCACCAGGCAGGGGGCTATCAGATGGCTACACCTTC,CASSPGRGLSDGYTF
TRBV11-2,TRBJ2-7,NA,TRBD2,TGTGCCAGCACCCCTAGCGGACCCTACGAGCAGTACTTC,CASTPSGPYEQYF
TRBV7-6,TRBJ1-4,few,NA,TGTGCCAGCAGCCCTTCCACACTGGGCGGGAATGAAAAACTGTTTTTT,CASSPSTLGGNEKLFF
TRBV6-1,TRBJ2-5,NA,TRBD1,TGTGCCAGCAGTGTTCGGGACAGGGGACAAGAGACCCAGTACTTC,CASSVRDRGQETQYF
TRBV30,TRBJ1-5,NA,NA,TGTGCCTGGAGTGTACGAGGGTCTTATCAGCCCCAGCATTTT,CAWSVRGSYQPQHF
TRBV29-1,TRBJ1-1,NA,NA,TGCAGCGTCGGACAGCGAGCGAGAACTGAAGCTTTCTTT,CSVGQRARTEAFF
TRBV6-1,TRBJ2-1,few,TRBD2,TGTGCCAGCAGTGGACGAACTTTAGCGGGGGGGCGGCAGGGTGAGCAGTTCTTC,CASSGRTLAGGRQGEQFF
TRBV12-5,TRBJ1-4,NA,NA,TGTGCTAGTGGTTTGGTAAAAGCAGCCCGCCATGAAAAACTGTTTTTT,CASGLVKAARHEKLFF
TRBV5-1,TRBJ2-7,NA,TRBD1,TGCGCCAGCAGCGAACCGGGACAGCCAACATTC,CASSEPGQPTF
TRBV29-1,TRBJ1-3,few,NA,TGCAGCGTTGAAGGGACAGCTTCTGGAAACACCATATATTTT,CSVEGTASGNTIYF
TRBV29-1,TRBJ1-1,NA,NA,TGCAGCGTTGCGTTGTTAGCGAACACTGAAGCTTTCTTT,CSVALLANTEAFF
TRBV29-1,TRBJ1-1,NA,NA,TGCAGCGTTCAGGGACTCTGGAACACTGAAGCTTTCTTT,CSVQGLWNTEAFF
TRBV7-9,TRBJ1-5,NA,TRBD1,TGTGCCAGCAGCTTATACGTGGGGGGAGGACAGGACAATCAGCCCCAGCATTTT,CASSLYVGGGQDNQPQHF
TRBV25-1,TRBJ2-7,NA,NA,TGTGCCAGCAGTGAACCCGACAAGACCTACGAGCAGTACTTC,CASSEPDKTYEQYF
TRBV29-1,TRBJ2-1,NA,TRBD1,TGCAGCGTCGCCGTGGGACAGGGTTCCTACAATGAGCAGTTCTTC,CSVAVGQGSYNEQFF
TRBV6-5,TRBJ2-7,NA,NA,TGTGCCAGCAGCCACGGGACACGAATATACGAGCAGTACTTC,CASSHGTRIYEQYF
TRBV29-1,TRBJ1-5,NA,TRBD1,TGCAGCGTCACAACCGGGACAGGTTTAGATCAGCCCCAGCATTTT,CSVTTGTGLDQPQHF
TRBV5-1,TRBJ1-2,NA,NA,TGCGCCAGCACCTGGCAGTGGTGGGGCTACACCTTC,CASTWQWWGYTF
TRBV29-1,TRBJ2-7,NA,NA,TGCAGCGTTTACAACGAAGATTCCTACGAGCAGTACTTC,CSVYNEDSYEQYF
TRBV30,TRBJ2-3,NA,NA,TGTGCCTGGAGCGGGGTTAGCACAGATACGCAGTATTTT,CAWSGVSTDTQYF
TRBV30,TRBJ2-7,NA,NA,TGTGCCGGTTGGAGGGCAGGGAAGGGCGAGCAGTACTTC,CAGWRAGKGEQYF
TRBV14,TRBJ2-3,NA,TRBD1,TGTGCCAGCAGCCAAAGTAGGCGGACAGGACGTGGAGATACGCAGTATTTT,CASSQSRRTGRGDTQYF
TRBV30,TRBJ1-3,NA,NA,TGTGCCTGGGCCCGCCCTCAGAGCTCTGGAAACACCATATATTTT,CAWARPQSSGNTIYF
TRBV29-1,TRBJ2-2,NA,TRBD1,TGCAGCACGAGTGGACAGGGGGACACCGGGGAGCTGTTTTTT,CSTSGQGDTGELFF
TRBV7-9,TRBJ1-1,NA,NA,TGTGCCAGCAGCTTAGGGGTTGGGAACACTGAAGCTTTCTTT,CASSLGVGNTEAFF
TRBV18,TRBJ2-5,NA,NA,TGTGCCAGCTCACCCACCCGGGAGACCCAGTACTTC,CASSPTRETQYF
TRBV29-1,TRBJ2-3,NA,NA,TGCAGCTATTTTATGTCAGACTTTAGCACAGATACGCAGTATTTT,CSYFMSDFSTDTQYF
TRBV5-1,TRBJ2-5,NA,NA,TGCGCCAGCAGCGGTGGAAGCCGGGTCCAAGAGACCCAGTACTTC,CASSGGSRVQETQYF